This TCR beta chain emerged from a study of vaccination and CD4 T cells after COVID-19. Across the whole study: Control cultures used a CEFX viral epitope pool, an HIV-1 Nef peptide pool, or no peptide.

CDR1 SGHRS and CDR2 YFSETQ come from the germline V gene. The CDR3 extends over 17 amino acids. V was pared by 4 bases and J by 2 bases, with 5 bases of the junction left unmatched. Scientists ran DNA taken from cultured CD4+ T cells through the Oncomine TCR Beta short-read assay for sequencing. In TCRdb, the PCR reads were re-called with MiXCR into one record per CDR3 protein. The repertoire holds about 20,000 distinct CDR3 sequences, with around half as singletons. The treatment is: roughly nine-day PBMC culture with coronavirus spike peptide pools or control peptides (ViraFEST assay). For ViraFEST, peptide pools expanded antigen-specific T cells, after which the TCRs were sequenced. Investigators isolated CD4+ T cells by negative selection after around ten days of culture. Concerning this clonotype itself: What it binds is unknown.

The chain is built from TRBV5-1 and TRBJ2-5, with TRBD2 matching 16 bases. The sample in question was CD4+ T cells from blood, cultured in vitro, obtained before SARS-CoV-2 vaccination. This sequence originates from a human donor who had recovered from COVID-19. The CDR3 nucleotides are TGCGCCAGCAGCCCCCCGGGACTAGCGGGGGGGCAAGAGACCCAGTACTTC. It specifies CASSPPGLAGGQETQYF.